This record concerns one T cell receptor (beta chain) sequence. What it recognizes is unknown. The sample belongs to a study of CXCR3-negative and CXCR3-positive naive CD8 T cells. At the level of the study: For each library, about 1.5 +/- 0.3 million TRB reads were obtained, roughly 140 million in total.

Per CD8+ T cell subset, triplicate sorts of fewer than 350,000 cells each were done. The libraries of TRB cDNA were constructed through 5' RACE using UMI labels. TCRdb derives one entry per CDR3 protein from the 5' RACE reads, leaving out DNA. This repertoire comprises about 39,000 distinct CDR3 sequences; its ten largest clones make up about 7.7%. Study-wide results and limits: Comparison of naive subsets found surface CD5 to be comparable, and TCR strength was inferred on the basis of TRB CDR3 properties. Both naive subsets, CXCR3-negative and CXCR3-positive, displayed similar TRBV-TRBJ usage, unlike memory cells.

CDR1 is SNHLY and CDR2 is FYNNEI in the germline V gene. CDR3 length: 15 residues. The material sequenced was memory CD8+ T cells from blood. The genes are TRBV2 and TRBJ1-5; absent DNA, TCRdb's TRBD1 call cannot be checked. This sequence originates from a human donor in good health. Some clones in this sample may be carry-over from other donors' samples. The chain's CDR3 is CASSRVGASNQPQHF.